One sample yielded the 27 T cell receptor beta chains listed below, sequenced in a study of blood T cell repertoires in COVID-19. The table came from immunoSEQ multiplex PCR; TCRdb's copy has only in-frame clones and leaves some out. The sample holds approximately 180,000 clones, roughly 82% seen once. Sequencing was done on a sample of peripheral blood. These receptor sequences come from a woman between 65 and 79 years old with acute or convalescent COVID-19.

The chain joins TRBV7-9 to TRBJ2-3; 10 positions match TRBD2. The trim removed 2 bases at V and 3 bases at J, leaving 2 bases unmatched. The length of the CDR3 is 15 residues. CDR1 and CDR2 (germline): SEHNR, FQNEAQ (reference sequence). The CDR3 sequence: CASSLSSGRTDTQYF. As DNA, the CDR3 is TGTGCCAGCAGCTTAAGTAGCGGGAGGACAGATACGCAGTATTTT.

The chain has TRBV19 and TRBJ1-1; D ambiguous. V gave up 8 bases and J gave up 7 bases, with 20 bases separating them. Germline V gene lookup returns CDR1 LNHDA and CDR2 SQIVND (reference sequence). CDR3 size: 14 residues. CDR3: CASENTRRAGEAFF. CDR3 coding DNA: TGTGCCAGTGAGAATACGCGGCGAGCGGGTGAAGCTTTCTTT.

The chain links TRBV4-3 to TRBJ1-1; TRBD1 is a possible D gene (6 bases). Germline CDR1 LGHNA, CDR2 YSLEER. V was trimmed by 0 bases and J by 4 bases, leaving 12 bases between them. This CDR3 spans 15 amino acids. As DNA, the CDR3 is TGCGCCAGCAGCCAAGATGGCAGGGGTGGCACTGAAGCTTTCTTT. As protein: CASSQDGRGGTEAFF.

The genes are TRBV27 and TRBJ2-3; 7 bases match TRBD2. The CDR3 is 14 residues long. Germline V gene lookup returns CDR1 MNHEY and CDR2 SMNVEV (reference sequence). V lost 5 bases to trimming and J lost 1 base; unmatched junction nucleotides: 3. The CDR3 nucleotides are TGTGCCAGCAGTACCCTAGCGGGCACAGATACGCAGTATTTT. Its protein is CASSTLAGTDTQYF.

The chain carries TRBV7-2 and TRBJ2-2; 7 nucleotides line up with TRBD2. Unmatched junction bases numbered 3, after V lost 5 bases and J lost 0 bases. Looked up from germline, CDR1 is SGHTA and CDR2 is FQGNSA. This CDR3 is built from 15 residues. CDR3 protein: CASSLGRPNTGELFF. CDR3 nucleotides: TGTGCCAGCAGCCTCGGGAGGCCGAACACCGGGGAGCTGTTTTTT.

The chain joins TRBV5-4 to TRBJ1-1, with 9 bases lining up with TRBD1. This CDR3 is 16 amino acids long. The germline V gene has CDR1 SGHNT and CDR2 YYREEE (reference sequence). V lost 3 bases and J lost 2; bases outside the gene matches: 8. As DNA, the CDR3 is TGTGCCAGCAGCTGGGGACAGGGAAGCTTTAACACTGAAGCTTTCTTT. As protein: CASSWGQGSFNTEAFF.

The chain is built from TRBV10-2 and TRBJ1-2; TRBD1 agrees at 8 bases. The CDR3 consists of 12 residues. The ends lost 7 bases at V and 8 bases at J; junction bases unmatched: 6. CDR1 and CDR2 (germline): WSHSY, SAAADI. The CDR3 sequence is CASKQGGEGYTF. The CDR3 bases are TGCGCCAGCAAACAGGGGGGGGAGGGCTACACCTTC.

This clone was seen repeatedly, ten times or more. This chain connects TRBV7-9 to TRBJ1-5; D is possibly TRBD1 (6 bases). V lost 3 bases, J lost 7 bases, and 13 bases lay in between. Germline V gene sequence: CDR1 SEHNR, CDR2 FQNEAQ (reference sequence). The CDR3 runs 14 residues. The CDR3 bases are TGTGCCAGCAGCTTTACAGGGAGGGAACAGCCCCAGCATTTT. This sequence encodes CASSFTGREQPQHF.

The CDR3 region is CASSPPQGEVWV. The CDR3 bases are TGTGCCAGCAGCCCGCCTCAGGGGGAGGTTTGGGTC. The chain recombines TRBV28 with TRBJ2-7, with D perhaps TRBD1 (7 bases). This CDR3 has 12 residues. Germline V gene data show CDR1 as MDHEN and CDR2 as SYDVKM.

The chain is built from TRBV4-2 and TRBJ1-5, with 8 bases lining up with TRBD1. V trimming: 2 bases; J trimming: 3 bases; junction bases outside the gene matches: 3. The CDR3 has 15 residues. CDR1 LGHNA and CDR2 YNFKEQ come from the germline V gene. The DNA of the CDR3 is TGTGCCAGCAGCCAATCCAGGGGGCCCAATCAGCCCCAGCATTTT. Encoded protein: CASSQSRGPNQPQHF.

This clone was counted once. In the same sample, other DNA sequences code for this CDR3. CDR3 amino acids: CASSGQSQETQYF. CDR3 DNA sequence: TGCGCCAGCAGCGGACAGAGCCAAGAGACCCAGTACTTC. The chain joins TRBV10-2 to TRBJ2-5, with D perhaps TRBD1 (6 bases). The CDR3 is 13 residues long. Trimming cost V 6 bases and J 1 base, with 9 bases left between them. Germline loops: CDR1 WSHSY, CDR2 SAAADI.

This rearrangement joins TRBV28 to TRBJ1-4; D gene unclear. The CDR3 is 14 amino acids. Trimming stripped 3 bases from V and 3 bases from J, with 8 bases between. Germline CDR1 and CDR2: MDHEN and SYDVKM. CDR3 region: CASSLRAPNEKLFF. The CDR3 nucleotides read TGTGCCAGCAGTTTGAGGGCACCTAATGAAAAACTGTTTTTT.

The chain employs TRBV19 and TRBJ1-1; no clear D gene. The CDR3 has 16 residues. V was trimmed by 3 bases and J by 3 bases, leaving 17 bases between them. The germline V gene has CDR1 LNHDA and CDR2 SQIVND (reference sequence). The CDR3 DNA follows: TGTGCCAGTAGTATGCGTCCGGGAGGGAGCGACACTGAAGCTTTCTTT. This translates into CASSMRPGGSDTEAFF.

The rearrangement links TRBV7-9 to TRBJ1-4; tentatively, D is TRBD1 (5 bases). This CDR3 contains 15 residues. V dropped 2 bases and J dropped 8 bases, with 15 bases sitting between them. The V gene's germline CDR1 is SEHNR and CDR2 FQNEAQ (reference sequence). The CDR3: CASSLKVKGYEKLFF. CDR3 bases: TGTGCCAGCAGCTTAAAAGTAAAGGGGTACGAAAAACTGTTTTTT. Looking up the rest from reference TRBV7-9 and TRBJ1-4 gives the full variable domain: DTGVSQNPRHKITKRGQNVTFRCDPISEHNRLYWYRQTLGQGPEFLTYFQNEAQLEKSRLLSDRFSAERPKGSFSTLEIQRTEQGDSAMYLCASSLKVKGYEKLFFGSGTQLSVL.

This chain connects TRBV28 to TRBJ1-4, with a possible D match to TRBD1 (6 bases). Trimming removed 4 bases from V and 5 bases from J, with 14 bases in between. CDR1 MDHEN and CDR2 SYDVKM come from the germline V gene. CDR3 length equals 15 residues. The CDR3 loop is CASSYPGQRNEKLFF. As DNA, the CDR3 is TGTGCCAGCAGTTACCCGGGACAACGAAATGAAAAACTGTTTTTT. The whole variable domain, filled in from reference TRBV28 and TRBJ1-4, reads DVKVTQSSRYLVKRTGEKVFLECVQDMDHENMFWYRQDPGLGLRLIYFSYDVKMKEKGDIPEGYSVSREKKERFSLILESASTNQTSMYLCASSYPGQRNEKLFFGSGTQLSVL.

The rearrangement links TRBV6-1 to TRBJ2-7; D is ambiguous. The CDR3 runs 13 residues. V shed 0 bases and J shed 4 bases, with 7 bases lying between them. Germline V gene lookup returns CDR1 MNHNS and CDR2 SASEGT. In DNA, the CDR3 is TGTGCCAGCAGTGAAGCGGCCAATTACGAGCAGTACTTC. It codes for CASSEAANYEQYF.

The J gene is TRBJ2-7, the V gene TRBV5-4; 7 nucleotides line up with TRBD1. The CDR3 totals 13 residues. Germline V CDR1 and CDR2: SGHNT, YYREEE (reference sequence). V trimming: 4 bases; J trimming: 3 bases; junction bases outside the gene matches: 4. CDR3 residues: CASSLTGSYEQYF. CDR3 sequence (DNA): TGTGCCAGCAGCCTGACAGGGAGCTACGAGCAGTACTTC.

The rearrangement links TRBV24-1 to TRBJ2-7, with 9 bases fitting TRBD1. The germline CDR1 and CDR2 sequences are KGHDR and SFDVKD. The CDR3 sequence is 17 residues long. V shed 3 bases, J shed 4 bases, and the junction held 12 bases outside the gene matches. CDR3 loop: CATSDKKPGQGVYEQYF. The DNA of the CDR3 is TGTGCCACCAGTGATAAAAAGCCGGGACAGGGTGTGTACGAGCAGTACTTC.

This sequence joins TRBV28 and TRBJ2-6; D gene uncertain. CDR1 is MDHEN, CDR2 SYDVKM, per germline. CDR3 length equals 15 residues. V was shortened by 6 bases and J by 2 bases, with 11 bases between the two germline ends. The CDR3 DNA sequence: TGTGCCAGCAGCCCCGTTCGGGCTGGGGCCAACGTCCTGACTTTC. Protein sequence: CASSPVRAGANVLTF.

The rearrangement links TRBV4-1 to TRBJ1-2, with D unresolved. V dropped 1 base and J dropped 5 bases, with 14 bases sitting between them. This CDR3 is 15 amino acids long. Per germline, CDR1 MGHRA and CDR2 YSYEKL. Written as DNA, the CDR3 is TGCGCCAGCAGCCAAGTAGCCGGGATCCTTTATGGCTACACCTTC. Its translation: CASSQVAGILYGYTF.

The rearrangement links TRBV2 to TRBJ2-3; TRBD2 aligns across 8 bases. In germline, CDR1 is SNHLY, CDR2 FYNNEI. The CDR3 is made up of 14 amino acids. The ends lost 6 bases at V and 2 bases at J; junction bases unmatched: 4. CDR3 in DNA: TGTGCCAGCAGCAACGGACTAGCCACAGATACGCAGTATTTT. It encodes CASSNGLATDTQYF.

V gene TRBV28 combines with J gene TRBJ1-1; maybe TRBD1 (5 bases). The germline V gene encodes CDR1 MDHEN and CDR2 SYDVKM. The CDR3 has 15 residues. The germline V and J ends were trimmed by 2 bases and 5 bases, with 15 bases remaining between them. This chain's CDR3 is CASSLRRGGVTEAFF. CDR3 DNA sequence: TGTGCCAGCAGTTTACGGCGTGGGGGGGTGACTGAAGCTTTCTTT.

The chain combines TRBV5-6 with TRBJ1-1; 7 bases agree with TRBD1. V gave up 4 bases and J gave up 3 bases; unmatched junction bases: 9. Germline V gene sequence: CDR1 SGHDT, CDR2 YYEEEE. CDR3 length equals 15 residues. CDR3 DNA sequence: TGTGCCAGCAGCCTGGTGGACCAGGGGGACACTGAAGCTTTCTTT. It specifies CASSLVDQGDTEAFF.

This chain links TRBV27 with TRBJ2-1; perhaps TRBD1 as D (5 bases). CDR1 is MNHEY and CDR2 is SMNVEV in the germline V gene (reference sequence). Trimming left V 6 bases short and J 9 bases short, with 15 bases between. This CDR3 is 13 amino acids long. The CDR3 DNA follows: TGTGCCAGCAGGATGGGGCTGGGTGGTGAGCAGTTCTTC. This gives the protein CASRMGLGGEQFF.

V usage is TRBV29-1 and J usage is TRBJ1-4; D gene ambiguous. The CDR3 is 14 residues long. Per germline, CDR1 SQVTM and CDR2 ANQGSEA. Trimming removed 6 bases from V and 4 bases from J, with 15 bases in between. The CDR3 region is CSVGPGGINEKLFF. CDR3 sequence (DNA): TGCAGCGTAGGGCCGGGAGGAATTAATGAAAAACTGTTTTTT.

The chain recombines TRBV6-6 with TRBJ2-7; the D gene is possibly TRBD2 (5 bases). This CDR3 has 13 residues. Germline CDR1 MNHNY, CDR2 SVGAGI (reference sequence). V lost 2 bases and J 4 bases, leaving 9 bases between the germline ends. As DNA, the CDR3 is TGTGCCAGCAGTTACGATAGGGAGTACGAGCAGTACTTC. It specifies CASSYDREYEQYF.

CDR3 amino acids: CASSSTGTSTYNEQFF. CDR3 bases: TGCGCCAGCAGCTCCACCGGGACTTCCACCTACAATGAGCAGTTCTTC. The rearrangement joins TRBV5-1 to TRBJ2-1; possible D gene TRBD2, 6 bases. V was shortened by 3 bases and J by 2 bases, with 15 bases between the two germline ends. Germline CDR1 SGHRS, CDR2 YFSETQ. This CDR3 is 16 amino acids long.